What follows are 22 T cell receptor beta chains derived from one specimen sequenced in a study of shared clonotypes between healthy human individuals. This table comes from immunoSEQ multiplex PCR, and its TCRdb copy is limited to in-frame clones, with some not included. The sample has approximately 1.5 million clones; around 98% are singletons. The sequencing input was naive CD4+ T cells sorted from blood. Sample subset: CD45RA+ positively selected. All receptors come from a man aged 30 to 45 in good health.

Note on this clone: Additional DNA sequences in this sample encode the identical CDR3. This chain joins TRBV7-2 and TRBJ1-4, with unresolved D. The germline V gene has CDR1 SGHTA and CDR2 FQGNSA. The length of the CDR3 is 13 residues. V lost 1 base and J 5 bases, leaving 5 bases between the germline ends. The CDR3 loop is CASSLVGNEKLFF. Here the CDR3 DNA reads TGTGCCAGCAGCTTAGTAGGGAATGAAAAACTGTTTTTT.

The genes are TRBV28 and TRBJ2-7; D perhaps matches TRBD1 (6 bases). Between the trimmed V and J ends, which lost 1 base and 0 bases, there was a span of 13 bases. CDR1 is MDHEN, CDR2 SYDVKM, per germline. The CDR3 has 16 amino acids. In DNA, the CDR3 is TGTGCCAGCAGTTTATCGGCAGGACAGAGCTCCTACGAGCAGTACTTC. Protein product: CASSLSAGQSSYEQYF.

This clone has just one count. This chain uses TRBV5-1 with TRBJ2-5, with 7 bases lining up with TRBD1. From germline, CDR1 is SGHRS and CDR2 YFSETQ. V trimming: 4 bases; J trimming: 4 bases; junction bases outside the gene matches: 4. The CDR3 loop spans 13 amino acids. CDR3 DNA sequence: TGCGCCAGCAGCGAACAGGGGTTAGAGACCCAGTACTTC. Translated: CASSEQGLETQYF. Full variable domain (remainder filled in from reference TRBV5-1 and TRBJ2-5): KAGVTQTPRYLIKTRGQQVTLSCSPISGHRSVSWYQQTPGQGLQFLFEYFSETQRNKGNFPGRFSGRQFSNSRSEMNVSTLELGDSALYLCASSEQGLETQYFGPGTRLLVL.

The chain has TRBV5-1 and TRBJ2-7; 16 bases align to TRBD2. The J segment lost 5 bases and the V segment lost 4 bases, leaving 9 bases of the junction unmatched. There are 17 residues in the CDR3. Germline CDR1 SGHRS, CDR2 YFSETQ. CDR3 sequence reads: CASSHGTSGRVLNEQYF. The DNA for the CDR3 is TGCGCCAGCAGCCACGGGACTAGCGGGAGGGTTCTCAACGAGCAGTACTTC.

Turning to this clone: Sequence at one end of the junction differs from germline and may be a read error. The chain has TRBV5-1 and TRBJ1-4; the D gene is possibly TRBD1 (5 bases). Germline lookup yields CDR1 SGHRS and CDR2 YFSETQ. This CDR3 has 12 amino acids. CDR3 in amino acids: CASSPGELRVGF. DNA for the CDR3: TGCGCCAGCAGCCCGGGGGAGCTTCGTGTGGGTTTT.

J is TRBJ1-2 and V is TRBV11-2; D is unresolved. Trimming pared 3 bases from V and 3 bases from J, leaving 17 bases between. This CDR3 is 16 amino acids long. Germline-derived CDR1 and CDR2 are SGHAT and FQNNGV. CDR3 bases: TGTGCCAGCAGCTTTAATCCATTACTAGTGGACTATGGCTACACCTTC. It codes for CASSFNPLLVDYGYTF.

The gene calls are TRBV6-1 and TRBJ2-6, with unresolved D. V was pared by 11 bases and J by 2 bases, with 4 bases between. CDR1 MNHNS and CDR2 SASEGT come from the germline V gene. The CDR3 contains 11 residues. The CDR3 region is CALTGANVLTF. CDR3 bases: TGTGCCCTTACTGGGGCCAACGTCCTGACTTTC.

The J gene is TRBJ1-4, the V gene TRBV5-1; 7 nucleotides line up with TRBD1. After removal of 5 bases from V and 5 bases from J, the junction contained 9 bases not matched to a gene. Germline V lookup: CDR1 SGHRS, CDR2 YFSETQ. The CDR3 loop spans 15 amino acids. CDR3 sequence (DNA): TGCGCCAGCAGACCTCGGACAGGAGACAATGAAAAACTGTTTTTT. As protein: CASRPRTGDNEKLFF.

The chain couples TRBV11-2 to TRBJ2-7, with D uncertain. Looked up from germline, CDR1 is SGHAT and CDR2 is FQNNGV. Trimming took off 4 bases at V and 2 bases at J, with 12 bases between the two ends. The CDR3 is 14 residues long. CDR3 region: CASSSRLGTYEQYF. The CDR3 bases are TGTGCCAGCAGCTCTAGGTTGGGTACCTACGAGCAGTACTTC.

J is TRBJ2-1 and V is TRBV28; no definite D call. V was shortened by 8 bases and J by 6 bases, with 8 bases between the two germline ends. Looked up from germline, CDR1 is MDHEN and CDR2 is SYDVKM. This CDR3 is 11 amino acids long. CDR3 amino acids: CASSPANEQFF. The CDR3 bases are TGTGCCAGCTCCCCGGCCAATGAGCAGTTCTTC.

This chain connects TRBV6-5 to TRBJ2-3; D is unclear. Trimming left V 4 bases short and J 6 bases short, with 8 bases between. The germline V gene encodes CDR1 MNHEY and CDR2 SVGAGI. This CDR3 spans 12 amino acids. The CDR3 coding sequence is TGTGCCAGCAGTTCCGACCGCGATACGCAGTATTTT. This encodes CASSSDRDTQYF.

This chain uses TRBV5-4 with TRBJ2-7; tentative D call: TRBD2 (6 bases). The germline gives CDR1 SGHNT, CDR2 YYREEE (reference sequence). V lost 2 bases, J lost 6 bases, and 12 bases lay in between. The CDR3 runs to 13 residues. The CDR3 DNA reads TGTGCCAGCAGCTTTCCAGGGAGGATCGAGCAGTACTTC. Its translation is CASSFPGRIEQYF.

This clone was detected only once. The J gene is TRBJ2-5, the V gene TRBV7-9, with 7 bases fitting TRBD2. The CDR3 sequence is 16 residues long. Germline CDR1 reads SEHNR; CDR2 reads FQNEAQ (reference sequence). V was clipped by 5 bases and J by 5 bases; unmatched bases: 14. CDR3 region: CASSPQGGWGRETQYF. The CDR3 nucleotides read TGTGCCAGCAGCCCTCAGGGAGGGTGGGGCAGGGAGACCCAGTACTTC.

J is TRBJ1-2 and V is TRBV2; possible D gene TRBD1, 6 bases. The CDR3 consists of 14 residues. The V end was cut by 8 bases, the J end by 4 bases, with 17 bases between. CDR1 and CDR2 (germline): SNHLY, FYNNEI. CDR3 DNA: TGTGCCAGCGACAAAGGGGGGTCGGGCTATGGCTACACCTTC. Its protein product is CASDKGGSGYGYTF. Full variable domain (outside the CDR3, taken from reference TRBV2 and TRBJ1-2): EPEVTQTPSHQVTQMGQEVILRCVPISNHLYFYWYRQILGQKVEFLVSFYNNEISEKSEIFDDQFSVERPDGSNFTLKIRSTKLEDSAMYFCASDKGGSGYGYTFGSGTRLTVV.

The chain links TRBV5-4 to TRBJ1-2; a weak D match, TRBD1 (6 bases). Trimming cost V 6 bases and J 0 bases, with 15 bases left between them. Germline V CDR1 and CDR2: SGHNT, YYREEE (reference sequence). The CDR3 runs to 15 residues. Written as DNA, the CDR3 is TGTGCCAGCACACCAGGGGACCTAACTAACTATGGCTACACCTTC. Translating gives CASTPGDLTNYGYTF.

The chain has TRBV7-9 and TRBJ2-3, with no clear D. The CDR3 is made up of 12 amino acids. Germline V gives CDR1 SEHNR, CDR2 FQNEAQ (reference sequence). Trimming pared 7 bases from V and 2 bases from J, leaving 7 bases between. The CDR3 DNA is TGTGCCAGCACGCCACCCACAGATACGCAGTATTTT. Translated: CASTPPTDTQYF.

The V gene is TRBV28, the J gene TRBJ2-1; the D gene is possibly TRBD2 (6 bases). The germline V gene encodes CDR1 MDHEN and CDR2 SYDVKM. The length of the CDR3 is 18 residues. V lost 3 bases and J 0 bases, leaving 18 bases between the germline ends. The CDR3 reads CASSFRRSAGPSYNEQFF. CDR3 coding DNA: TGTGCCAGCAGTTTCCGTAGATCGGCGGGGCCCTCCTACAATGAGCAGTTCTTC.

The chain employs TRBV11-3 and TRBJ2-1; TRBD2 matches at 14 bases. V trimming: 0 bases; J trimming: 0 bases; junction bases outside the gene matches: 1. The CDR3 sequence is 18 residues long. The germline V gene has CDR1 SGHNT and CDR2 YENEEA. The CDR3 region has the DNA TGTGCCAGCAGCTTAGATGGGACTAGCGGGAGCTCCTACAATGAGCAGTTCTTC. This translates into CASSLDGTSGSSYNEQFF.

This chain joins TRBV7-9 and TRBJ2-5; D is perhaps TRBD1 (6 bases). Trimming left V 5 bases short and J 1 base short, with 14 bases between. This CDR3 comprises 15 residues. Germline V CDR1 and CDR2: SEHNR, FQNEAQ (reference sequence). The chain's CDR3 is CASSRGQTPQETQYF. The CDR3 nucleotides are TGTGCCAGCAGCCGCGGACAGACGCCCCAAGAGACCCAGTACTTC.

The chain recombines TRBV30 with TRBJ2-1; 10 positions match TRBD2. V gave up 7 bases and J gave up 9 bases; unmatched junction bases: 9. CDR1 and CDR2 (germline): GTSNPN, SVGIG (reference sequence). CDR3 length: 13 residues. CDR3 loop: CAFLRLAGVEQFF. The CDR3 nucleotides are TGTGCCTTTCTACGCCTAGCGGGAGTTGAGCAGTTCTTC.

A remark on this clone: The sample contains more than one DNA sequence encoding this CDR3. The chain combines TRBV9 with TRBJ2-2; 13 nucleotides align to TRBD2. The CDR3 loop spans 16 amino acids. The germline V gene has CDR1 SGDLS and CDR2 YYNGEE. V shed 0 bases and J 5 bases; nucleotides not matched to a gene: 1. The CDR3 region has the DNA TGTGCCAGCAGCGTAGGACTAGCGGGAGGTACCGGGGAGCTGTTTTTT. It specifies CASSVGLAGGTGELFF.

This chain connects TRBV4-3 to TRBJ2-7; 8 nucleotides line up with TRBD2. Germline CDR1 LGHNA, CDR2 YSLEER. The CDR3 runs 16 residues. Losses at the gene ends were 3 bases for V and 0 bases for J; bases not matched to a gene: 7. Here the CDR3 DNA reads TGCGCCAGCAGCCAGGGTAGCGGGAAAAGCTCCTACGAGCAGTACTTC. Its translation: CASSQGSGKSSYEQYF.